This passage covers 28 T cell receptor beta chains from one sample sequenced in a study of cytomegalovirus exposure and HLA in healthy donors. Primers included in the PCR were 60 Vbeta and 13 Jbeta primers. Data came from immunoSEQ multiplex PCR; TCRdb stores just in-frame clones and leaves some out. The sample contains more than 150,000 clones, over 80% of which appear only once. Material for sequencing was PBMCs. The receptor source for this set is a man in his forties in good health and CMV-seropositive.

V and J are TRBV14 and TRBJ1-1; no clear D. This CDR3 has 14 residues. Trimming took off 3 bases at V and 6 bases at J, with 14 bases between the two ends. CDR1 is SGHDN, CDR2 FVKESK, per germline. The CDR3: CASSQITGRPEAFF. The CDR3 DNA is TGTGCCAGCAGCCAGATTACGGGAAGGCCTGAAGCTTTCTTT.

This chain links TRBV5-1 with TRBJ2-5; tentative D call: TRBD2 (6 bases). The V gene's germline CDR1 is SGHRS and CDR2 YFSETQ. Trimming took off 0 bases at V and 4 bases at J, with 16 bases between the two ends. The CDR3 length is 16 residues. The CDR3 is CASSLAGDGLGETQYF. The CDR3 DNA reads as TGCGCCAGCAGCTTGGCGGGGGACGGGTTGGGAGAGACCCAGTACTTC.

The chain carries TRBV5-1 and TRBJ1-3; D is perhaps TRBD1 (5 bases). This CDR3 has 17 amino acids. Trimming left V 0 bases short and J 0 bases short, with 13 bases between. Looked up from germline, CDR1 is SGHRS and CDR2 is YFSETQ. The CDR3 region is CASSLGRRGSSGNTIYF. The DNA for the CDR3 is TGCGCCAGCAGCTTGGGTCGGAGGGGAAGCTCTGGAAACACCATATATTTT.

J is TRBJ2-3 and V is TRBV11-3; 8 nucleotides line up with TRBD2. The V gene's germline CDR1 is SGHNT and CDR2 YENEEA. The CDR3 extends over 17 amino acids. Germline trimming cut 1 base from V and 0 bases from J; bases unmatched to any gene: 6. The CDR3 coding sequence is TGTGCCAGCAGCTTAGCCCGTAGCGGGACTAGCACAGATACGCAGTATTTT. Translation gives CASSLARSGTSTDTQYF.

The chain links TRBV4-2 to TRBJ2-7; the D is unclear. The CDR3 length is 16 residues. Between the trimmed V and J ends, which lost 0 bases and 1 base, there was a span of 13 bases. The germline CDR1 and CDR2 sequences are LGHNA and YNFKEQ. The CDR3 DNA follows: TGTGCCAGCAGCCAAGAAGCGTCGCCGGATTCCTACGAGCAGTACTTC. It is translated as CASSQEASPDSYEQYF.

The chain combines TRBV30 with TRBJ1-2, with TRBD1 matching 10 bases. V was clipped by 4 bases and J by 7 bases; unmatched bases: 12. The CDR3 has 15 amino acids. Germline loops: CDR1 GTSNPN, CDR2 SVGIG (reference sequence). CDR3: CAWIAPGTGDPGYTF. Written as DNA, the CDR3 is TGTGCCTGGATCGCTCCCGGGACAGGGGACCCTGGCTACACCTTC.

J is TRBJ2-7 and V is TRBV7-2; possibly TRBD2 for D (5 bases). CDR1 is SGHTA and CDR2 is FQGNSA in the germline V gene. V was clipped by 5 bases and J by 1 base, with 15 bases between them. This CDR3 contains 15 residues. The CDR3 region is CASSPFGLNSYEQYF. The CDR3 bases are TGTGCCAGCAGCCCATTCGGACTGAATTCCTACGAGCAGTACTTC.

The genes are TRBV7-2 and TRBJ2-7; D is possibly TRBD2 (5 bases). The CDR3 is 14 residues long. V dropped 3 bases and J dropped 7 bases, with 16 bases sitting between them. Germline CDR1 and CDR2: SGHTA and FQGNSA. The CDR3 spells CASSLGIRPGEQYF. The CDR3 bases are TGTGCCAGCAGCTTGGGGATACGACCGGGGGAGCAGTACTTC.

The CDR3 region is CAWSAVKNIQYF. The CDR3, as DNA: TGTGCCTGGAGTGCCGTCAAAAACATTCAGTACTTC. The chain is built from TRBV30 and TRBJ2-4; D is unresolved. The CDR3 has 12 residues. The V and J ends lost 1 base and 3 bases respectively, with 4 bases between them. Germline V gives CDR1 GTSNPN, CDR2 SVGIG (reference sequence).

The chain is built from TRBV9 and TRBJ2-1, with D possibly TRBD1 on 5 matching bases. The length of the CDR3 is 15 residues. The germline CDR1 and CDR2 sequences are SGDLS and YYNGEE. Trimming removed 2 bases from V and 6 bases from J, with 15 bases in between. The CDR3 loop is CASSVMGLRSNEQFF. The CDR3 DNA reads TGTGCCAGCAGCGTGATGGGGCTCCGGAGCAATGAGCAGTTCTTC.

The V gene is TRBV28, the J gene TRBJ1-6; unclear D gene. The germline CDR1 and CDR2 sequences are MDHEN and SYDVKM. The CDR3 has 12 residues. The V end was cut by 5 bases, the J end by 10 bases, with 9 bases between. The CDR3 DNA reads as TGTGCCAGCAGTGAACTATCGTCACCCCTCCACTTT. Amino acid sequence: CASSELSSPLHF.

This chain links TRBV9 with TRBJ1-2; 8 positions match TRBD1. V shed 3 bases and J 5 bases; nucleotides not matched to a gene: 3. Germline CDR1 SGDLS, CDR2 YYNGEE. The CDR3 covers 13 residues. CDR3 region: CASSATGEYGYTF. The CDR3 DNA follows: TGTGCCAGCAGCGCGACAGGGGAGTATGGCTACACCTTC.

The V and J genes are TRBV7-6 and TRBJ2-7; 7 bases match TRBD1. CDR3 length: 15 residues. After removal of 2 bases from V and 1 base from J, the junction contained 5 bases not matched to a gene. The germline V gene encodes CDR1 SGHVS and CDR2 FNYEAQ. The CDR3: CASSLRDRNSYEQYF. Written as DNA, the CDR3 is TGTGCCAGCAGCTTAAGGGACAGAAATTCCTACGAGCAGTACTTC.

The chain is built from TRBV5-4 and TRBJ1-2; D gene ambiguous. Germline lookup yields CDR1 SGHNT and CDR2 YYREEE (reference sequence). The ends were cut back, 4 bases at V and 0 bases at J, with 16 bases in the middle. The CDR3 is made up of 16 amino acids. The CDR3 nucleotides are TGTGCCAGCAGCCCACAGACCGGGGTTCCTAACTATGGCTACACCTTC. This codes for CASSPQTGVPNYGYTF. Looking up the rest from reference TRBV5-4 and TRBJ1-2 gives the full variable domain: ETGVTQSPTHLIKTRGQQVTLRCSSQSGHNTVSWYQQALGQGPQFIFQYYREEENGRGNFPPRFSGLQFPNYSSELNVNALELDDSALYLCASSPQTGVPNYGYTFGSGTRLTVV.

V and J are TRBV28 and TRBJ2-3; D ambiguous. The CDR3 is 13 residues long. Trimming left V 6 bases short and J 6 bases short, with 13 bases between. Germline V gives CDR1 MDHEN, CDR2 SYDVKM. In DNA form, the CDR3 reads TGTGCCAGCAGCCTTGGAGCAGCGGATACGCAGTATTTT. Amino acids: CASSLGAADTQYF.

This clone was seen more than once but under ten times. The chain is built from TRBV11-3 and TRBJ2-1, with D perhaps matching TRBD2 (5 bases). Between the trimmed V and J ends, which lost 3 bases and 6 bases, there was a span of 9 bases. The V gene's germline CDR1 is SGHNT and CDR2 YENEEA. This CDR3 has 13 residues. The CDR3, as DNA: TGTGCCAGCAGCTTCCAGGCGGGCAATGAGCAGTTCTTC. Protein sequence: CASSFQAGNEQFF.

The chain links TRBV25-1 to TRBJ2-1; 9 bases agree with TRBD2. CDR1 is MGHDK and CDR2 is SYGVNS in the germline V gene. The CDR3 consists of 13 residues. Losses at the gene ends were 8 bases for V and 5 bases for J; bases not matched to a gene: 4. The CDR3 coding sequence is TGTGCCAGCGGTATAGCGGGGGACAATGAGCAGTTCTTC. Translated: CASGIAGDNEQFF.

This chain connects TRBV9 to TRBJ2-5, with a weak D call TRBD1 (5 bases). Germline-derived CDR1 and CDR2 are SGDLS and YYNGEE. V shed 1 base and J shed 5 bases, with 12 bases lying between them. This CDR3 contains 14 residues. CDR3 loop: CASSVQGAGETQYF. The CDR3 coding sequence is TGTGCCAGCAGCGTACAGGGTGCTGGGGAGACCCAGTACTTC.

CDR3 residues: CASSSSSSGGEKETQYF. The CDR3 DNA is TGTGCCAGCAGCTCGTCGAGTAGCGGGGGGGAGAAAGAGACCCAGTACTTC. V is TRBV11-3 and J is TRBJ2-5; 11 bases match TRBD2. This CDR3 region has 17 residues. V shed 4 bases and J 3 bases; nucleotides not matched to a gene: 10. Germline assignment: CDR1 SGHNT and CDR2 YENEEA.

This sequence joins TRBV5-4 and TRBJ1-4; D is undetermined. With 3 bases removed from V and 4 bases from J, the gap between germline ends came to 10 bases. The CDR3 contains 14 residues. Germline CDR1 and CDR2: SGHNT and YYREEE (reference sequence). CDR3 region: CASSSGFLNEKLFF. The CDR3 DNA reads as TGTGCCAGCAGCTCCGGGTTTCTTAATGAAAAACTGTTTTTT.

The gene calls are TRBV19 and TRBJ1-5, with D unclear. CDR1 LNHDA and CDR2 SQIVND come from the germline V gene (reference sequence). The CDR3 is 14 amino acids. The germline V and J ends were trimmed by 4 bases and 0 bases, with 7 bases remaining between them. The CDR3: CASSRRSSNQPQHF. The CDR3 DNA reads TGTGCCAGTAGTAGGCGGTCTAGCAATCAGCCCCAGCATTTT.

In this sample, this clone turned up once. The rearrangement uses TRBV30 and TRBJ2-7; 10 positions agree with TRBD2. The germline V gene has CDR1 GTSNPN and CDR2 SVGIG (reference sequence). The CDR3 has 15 residues. The trim removed 8 bases at V and 4 bases at J, leaving 14 bases unmatched. Written as DNA, the CDR3 is TGTGCCGGGATCCCCCCACTAGCGGGGAGTTACGAGCAGTACTTC. This codes for CAGIPPLAGSYEQYF.

J is TRBJ1-1 and V is TRBV14; D is unclear. The CDR3 is 15 residues long. V was trimmed by 2 bases and J by 5 bases, leaving 15 bases between them. The V gene's germline CDR1 is SGHDN and CDR2 FVKESK. CDR3 protein: CASSQFTSSRTEAFF. In nucleotides, the CDR3 is TGTGCCAGCAGCCAATTTACCTCAAGTCGGACTGAAGCTTTCTTT.

The chain recombines TRBV19 with TRBJ1-1, with D maybe TRBD1 (6 bases). The CDR3 extends over 12 amino acids. CDR1 LNHDA and CDR2 SQIVND come from the germline V gene (reference sequence). The V end was cut by 5 bases, the J end by 11 bases, with 15 bases between. The CDR3 reads CASSVTGPKAFF. The CDR3 DNA sequence: TGTGCCAGTAGTGTGACAGGCCCTAAGGCTTTCTTT.

V gene TRBV27 combines with J gene TRBJ1-5; no clear D. The CDR3 covers 16 residues. Trimming left V 4 bases short and J 0 bases short, with 13 bases between. Germline V gene sequence: CDR1 MNHEY, CDR2 SMNVEV (reference sequence). CDR3 sequence: CASSWYPLNSNQPQHF. The CDR3 DNA reads TGTGCCAGCAGTTGGTACCCACTGAATAGCAATCAGCCCCAGCATTTT.

In this sample, this clone turned up a few times. J is TRBJ2-1 and V is TRBV5-1, with 8 bases lining up with TRBD2. Germline V gene lookup returns CDR1 SGHRS and CDR2 YFSETQ. J was trimmed by 2 bases and V by 2 bases; bases with no gene match: 6. The CDR3 length is 16 residues. CDR3 residues: CASSFQVAGTYNEQFF. CDR3 nucleotide sequence: TGCGCCAGCAGCTTCCAGGTAGCGGGGACCTACAATGAGCAGTTCTTC.

The chain is built from TRBV5-6 and TRBJ2-7; 7 bases line up with TRBD1. The CDR3 is 14 amino acids. Germline V gene lookup returns CDR1 SGHDT and CDR2 YYEEEE. J was trimmed by 7 bases and V by 4 bases; bases with no gene match: 11. CDR3 region: CASSTPGTVVEQYF. CDR3 nucleotide sequence: TGTGCCAGCAGCACACCCGGGACAGTCGTTGAGCAGTACTTC.

This clone was seen more than once but under ten times. This specimen includes other DNA sequences encoding the same CDR3. The gene calls are TRBV7-9 and TRBJ1-5; no reliable D call. Looked up from germline, CDR1 is SEHNR and CDR2 is FQNEAQ (reference sequence). This CDR3 comprises 13 residues. The V and J ends lost 2 bases and 4 bases respectively, with 6 bases between them. The CDR3 region is CASSLSGNQPQHF. CDR3 DNA: TGTGCCAGCAGCTTAAGCGGGAATCAGCCCCAGCATTTT. Combining the CDR3 with reference TRBV7-9 and TRBJ1-5 gives the whole variable domain DTGVSQNPRHKITKRGQNVTFRCDPISEHNRLYWYRQTLGQGPEFLTYFQNEAQLEKSRLLSDRFSAERPKGSFSTLEIQRTEQGDSAMYLCASSLSGNQPQHFGDGTRLSIL.